This T cell receptor (beta chain) was retrieved from a study of cytomegalovirus exposure and HLA in healthy donors. Study-wide results and caveats: Apart from CMV serostatus, no immune exposure information was available. A later analysis, which compared TCR beta chains of equal frequency, found the HLA-associated ones more clonally expanded. A missense DCLRE1C variant was associated with V- and J-gene trimming of TCR beta chains in a later analysis, and an independent cohort replicated the association.

This clone was counted a few times. As yet, its antigen is unknown. Researchers ran the PCR with 60 Vbeta and 13 Jbeta primers. The data were produced by immunoSEQ multiplex PCR, yet TCRdb's version contains in-frame clones alone and is incomplete. The sample carries 150,000 to 200,000 clones, roughly 78% recorded once. V lost 4 bases and J lost 1; bases outside the gene matches: 1. CDR3 length equals 14 residues. Germline lookup yields CDR1 MNHNY and CDR2 SVGAGI (reference sequence). The chain combines TRBV6-6 with TRBJ1-1, with 9 bases that match TRBD1. Sequencing was performed on PBMCs. This clonotype was obtained from a woman between 25 and 40 years old in good health and CMV-seropositive. This chain's CDR3 is CASSWDRENTEAFF. In DNA, the CDR3 is TGTGCCAGCAGTTGGGACAGGGAGAACACTGAAGCTTTCTTT.